A single sample gave rise to the 9 T cell receptor beta chains below, sequenced in a study of Graves' ophthalmopathy and Graves' hyperthyroidism. Using RNA transcripts, the TCR beta CDR3 regions were amplified. Second-round multiplex PCR followed a first-round RT-PCR using HTBI primers. TCRdb recomputed calls from the multiplex PCR reads with MiXCR, one row per CDR3 protein. The table has about 420,000 distinct CDR3 sequences, approximately 21% seen once. Sequences were obtained from peripheral blood. All receptors derive from a woman aged 18-29 years with stable Graves' hyperthyroidism.

This clonotype was detected ten times or more. V and J are TRBV9 and TRBJ2-2; 10 bases are a match to TRBD2. With V trimmed by 3 bases and J by 4 bases, 12 bases remained unmatched. Germline-derived CDR1 and CDR2 are SGDLS and YYNGEE. The CDR3 runs 18 residues. CDR3 amino acids: CASSAHLLAGASTGELFF. CDR3 DNA: TGTGCCAGCAGCGCCCATCTGCTAGCGGGAGCAAGCACCGGGGAGCTGTTTTTT.

This clonotype was seen a few times. The V and J genes are TRBV7-2 and TRBJ2-7; D gene unclear. With 3 bases removed from V and 5 bases from J, the gap between germline ends came to 11 bases. This CDR3 has 13 residues. The germline V gene has CDR1 SGHTA and CDR2 FQGNSA. CDR3 sequence reads: CASSFSRTNEQYF. The CDR3 DNA reads TGTGCCAGCAGCTTTTCGAGGACGAACGAGCAGTACTTC.

This clonotype was seen a handful of times. The chain couples TRBV15 to TRBJ2-5, with D possibly matching TRBD1 (6 bases). The CDR3 spans 14 residues. Germline V gene data show CDR1 as LNHNV and CDR2 as YYDKDF (reference sequence). Trimming cost V 0 bases and J 5 bases, with 10 bases left between them. The CDR3: CATSRDRGGETQYF. The CDR3 DNA is TGTGCCACCAGCAGAGACAGGGGTGGGGAGACCCAGTACTTC.

This clonotype was seen ten or more times. The gene calls are TRBV20-1 and TRBJ2-7, with D perhaps matching TRBD2 (6 bases). Germline lookup yields CDR1 DFQATT and CDR2 SNEGSKA (reference sequence). The CDR3 is 16 residues long. The V gene lost 1 base and the J gene lost 5 bases, with 21 bases spanning the gap. The DNA of the CDR3 is TGCAGTGCTAGAGGTGAGAGGGACTCCTCTTTGGACGAGCAGTACTTC. It is translated as CSARGERDSSLDEQYF.

This clonotype has at least ten counts. This rearrangement joins TRBV20-1 to TRBJ2-7, with 10 bases fitting TRBD2. CDR3 length: 12 residues. CDR1 DFQATT and CDR2 SNEGSKA come from the germline V gene (reference sequence). The junction had 3 bases not matched to a gene; V was cut back by 6 bases and J by 4 bases. CDR3 residues: CSAIAGGYEQYF. The CDR3 DNA follows: TGCAGTGCAATAGCGGGAGGTTACGAGCAGTACTTC.

V and J are TRBV6-1 and TRBJ1-6; maybe TRBD1 (6 bases). V was clipped by 6 bases and J by 5 bases, with 17 bases between them. The CDR3 runs 16 residues. Germline CDR1 and CDR2: MNHNS and SASEGT. Here the CDR3 DNA reads TGTGCCAGCAGACTCAAGGGGGGCAGCAATAATTCACCCCTCCACTTT. Amino acids: CASRLKGGSNNSPLHF.

This clonotype was recorded at least ten times. The chain combines TRBV20-1 with TRBJ2-7; D is perhaps TRBD2 (6 bases). Trimming took off 0 bases at V and 9 bases at J, with 15 bases between the two ends. Germline lookup yields CDR1 DFQATT and CDR2 SNEGSKA (reference sequence). This CDR3 spans 13 amino acids. DNA of the CDR3: TGCAGTGCTAGAGATATGGCACTAGCCGTGCAGTACTTC. It codes for CSARDMALAVQYF.

This clonotype has a count of ten or more. The chain joins TRBV20-1 to TRBJ2-3; tentatively, D is TRBD2 (7 bases). Per the germline V gene, CDR1 is DFQATT and CDR2 is SNEGSKA (reference sequence). Trimming took 2 bases from V and 10 from J, leaving 25 bases between them. The CDR3 runs to 16 residues. CDR3 sequence (DNA): TGCAGTGCTAGACCCCCGGGACTATGGGGGCCGAGCCCGCAGTATTTT. Amino acids: CSARPPGLWGPSPQYF.

Ten or more counts support this clonotype. CDR3 sequence reads: CASSYQGETQYF. CDR3 coding DNA: TGTGCCAGCAGCTACCAGGGGGAGACCCAGTACTTC. The V gene is TRBV6-5, the J gene TRBJ2-5; a weak D match, TRBD1 (6 bases). The CDR3 runs to 12 residues. Trimming took off 6 bases at V and 5 bases at J, with 10 bases between the two ends. CDR1 is MNHEY, CDR2 SVGAGI, per germline.